The T cell receptor (beta chain) under discussion was sequenced for a study of cytomegalovirus exposure and HLA in healthy donors. The overall study: HLA-typed donors were the source of about 85 million unique TCRs held in an early data release.

The length of the CDR3 is 13 residues. Per germline, CDR1 MNHEY and CDR2 SMNVEV (reference sequence). A remark on this clone: Antigen unknown. The junction departs from germline at one end; a sequencing error may be responsible.

Regarding the study as a whole: Because they were indistinguishable, some V segments, including TRBV6-2 and TRBV6-3, were excluded.

Primers for the PCR totalled 60 Vbeta and 13 Jbeta. Original data processing: Around 10 million of the about 80 million unique TCR beta chains counted in a later analysis were shared. Profiled with immunoSEQ multiplex PCR; TCRdb holds only in-frame clones, not every one. From that table come the V and J calls and clone size; the DNA was used to work out D and trimming. The table shows 90,000 to 100,000 clones, with about 74% occurring only once. The chain combines TRBV27 with TRBJ2-7; D perhaps matches TRBD1 (5 bases). This receptor was obtained from a female donor in good health and CMV-seronegative. Sequenced input: PBMCs. The CDR3, as DNA: TGTGCCAGCAGTTTAGGGGCTGCCGACAGAGGACACTTC. This translates into CASSLGAADRGHF.